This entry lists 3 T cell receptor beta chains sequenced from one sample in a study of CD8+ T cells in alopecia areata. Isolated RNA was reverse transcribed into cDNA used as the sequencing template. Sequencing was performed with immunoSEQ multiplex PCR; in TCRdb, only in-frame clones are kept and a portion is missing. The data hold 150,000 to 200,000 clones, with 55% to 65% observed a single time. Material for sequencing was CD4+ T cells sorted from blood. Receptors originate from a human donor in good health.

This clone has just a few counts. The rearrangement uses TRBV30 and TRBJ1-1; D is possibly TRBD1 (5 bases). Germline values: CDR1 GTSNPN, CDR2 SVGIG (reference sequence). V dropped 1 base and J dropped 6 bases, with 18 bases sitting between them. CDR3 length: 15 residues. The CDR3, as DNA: TGTGCCTGGAGTGCCTCGAGCACAGGCATATCTGAAGCTTTCTTT. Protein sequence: CAWSASSTGISEAFF.

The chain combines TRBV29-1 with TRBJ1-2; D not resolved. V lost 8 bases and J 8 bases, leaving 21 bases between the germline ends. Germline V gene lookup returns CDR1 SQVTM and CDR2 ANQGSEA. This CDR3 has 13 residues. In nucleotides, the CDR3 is TGCAGCACCTTCGGACCGTCCTCAGGAGGCTACACCTTC. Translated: CSTFGPSSGGYTF.

The CDR3 DNA follows: TGCGCCAGCAGGAGCGGACTAGCGGGAGGGGTATATACGCAGTATTTT. Translated, it gives CASRSGLAGGVYTQYF. J is TRBJ2-3 and V is TRBV5-1, with 15 bases that match TRBD2. After removal of 5 bases from V and 7 bases from J, the junction contained 8 bases not matched to a gene. This CDR3 contains 16 residues. CDR1 and CDR2 (germline): SGHRS, YFSETQ.